The clone carrying this TCR beta chain was picked up one time. The repertoire was sequenced with immunoSEQ multiplex PCR; TCRdb's copy has only in-frame clones and lacks some. The sample has approximately 100,000 clones; around 90% are singletons. This entry comes from a study of T cell changes during pregnancy in multiple sclerosis. Germline V gene sequence: CDR1 MNHEY, CDR2 SVGAGI. The length of the CDR3 is 13 residues. V was pared by 8 bases and J by 6 bases, with 7 bases of the junction left unmatched. The TCR originated in a female donor with multiple sclerosis, enrolled in a pregnancy study. The chain carries TRBV6-5 and TRBJ2-7, with 10 bases identical to TRBD1. The sample consisted of peripheral blood, taken in the second trimester of pregnancy. The CDR3 DNA sequence: TGTGCCAGCTCCCGAGGACAGGGGGGCGAGCAGTACTTC. This translates into CASSRGQGGEQYF.